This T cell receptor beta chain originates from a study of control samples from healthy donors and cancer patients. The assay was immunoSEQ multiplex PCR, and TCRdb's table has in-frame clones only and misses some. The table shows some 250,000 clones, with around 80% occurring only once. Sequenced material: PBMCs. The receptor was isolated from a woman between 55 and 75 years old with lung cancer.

CDR3 in DNA: TGTGCCATCAGTGATGGGACTCTTTTGGGGCAGTTCTTC. This translates into CAISDGTLLGQFF. This chain links TRBV10-3 with TRBJ2-1; D perhaps matches TRBD2 (6 bases). The CDR3 covers 13 residues. Trimming cost V 3 bases and J 12 bases, with 15 bases left between them. Germline V gene data show CDR1 as ENHRY and CDR2 as SYGVKD.